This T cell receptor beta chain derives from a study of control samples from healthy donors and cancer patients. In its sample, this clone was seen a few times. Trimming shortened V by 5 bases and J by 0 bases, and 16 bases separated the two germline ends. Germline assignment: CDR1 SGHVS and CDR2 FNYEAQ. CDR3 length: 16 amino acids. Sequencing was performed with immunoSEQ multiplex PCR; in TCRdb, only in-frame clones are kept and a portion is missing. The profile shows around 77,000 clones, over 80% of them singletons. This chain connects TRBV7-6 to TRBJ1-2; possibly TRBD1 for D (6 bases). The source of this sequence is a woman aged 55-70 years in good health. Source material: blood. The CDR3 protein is CASSRGGTKANYGYTF. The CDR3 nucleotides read TGTGCCAGCAGCCGAGGGGGGACTAAAGCTAACTATGGCTACACCTTC.